This T cell receptor beta chain is drawn from a study of T cell responses to AZD1222 COVID-19 vaccine. This table comes from immunoSEQ multiplex PCR, and its TCRdb copy is limited to in-frame clones, with some not included. The repertoire holds roughly 150,000 clones, with roughly 88% as singletons. Turning to this clone: The antigen remains unidentified.

Study findings and constraints: Two doses of AZD1222 preceded a rise in Spike-specific TCR breadth and depth.

Second doses that came at about 4 or about 12 weeks were put together. V was pared by 2 bases and J by 7 bases, with 9 bases of the junction left unmatched. This CDR3 has 15 amino acids. Germline values: CDR1 MDHEN, CDR2 SYDVKM. The chain links TRBV28 to TRBJ1-2, with 8 bases lining up with TRBD1. The specimen was peripheral blood, collected 28 days after the second AZD1222 dose. This sequence originates from an adult who received the AZD1222 COVID-19 vaccine. CDR3 in DNA: TGTGCCAGCAGTTTAGCCGGACAGGGACTTGGTGGCTACACCTTC. Protein product: CASSLAGQGLGGYTF.